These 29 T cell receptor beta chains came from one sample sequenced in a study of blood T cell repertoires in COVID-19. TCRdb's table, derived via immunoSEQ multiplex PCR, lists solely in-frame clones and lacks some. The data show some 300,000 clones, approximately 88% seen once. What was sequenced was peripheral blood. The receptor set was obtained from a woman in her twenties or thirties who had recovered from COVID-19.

CDR3 protein: CASAPGQPNTGELFF. The CDR3 nucleotides read TGTGCCAGCGCCCCGGGACAACCGAACACCGGGGAGCTGTTTTTT. The chain couples TRBV9 to TRBJ2-2, with D perhaps TRBD1 (6 bases). This CDR3 contains 15 residues. From germline, CDR1 is SGDLS and CDR2 YYNGEE. Trimming pared 7 bases from V and 0 bases from J, leaving 13 bases between. The full variable domain, completed using reference TRBV9 and TRBJ2-2, is DSGVTQTPKHLITATGQRVTLRCSPRSGDLSVYWYQQSLDQGLQFLIQYYNGEERAKGNILERFSAQQFPDLHSELNLSSLELGDSALYFCASAPGQPNTGELFFGEGSRLTVL.

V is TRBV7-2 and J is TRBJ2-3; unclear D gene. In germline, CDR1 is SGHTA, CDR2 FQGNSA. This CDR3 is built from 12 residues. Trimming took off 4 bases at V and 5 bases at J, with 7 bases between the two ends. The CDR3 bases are TGTGCCAGCAGCTCACGAGGAGATACGCAGTATTTT. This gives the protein CASSSRGDTQYF.

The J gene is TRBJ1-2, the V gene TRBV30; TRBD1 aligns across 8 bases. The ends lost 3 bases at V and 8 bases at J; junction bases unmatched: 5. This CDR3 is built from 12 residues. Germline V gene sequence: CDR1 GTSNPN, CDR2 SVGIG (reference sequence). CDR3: CAWRLQGAGYTF. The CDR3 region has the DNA TGTGCCTGGAGGCTCCAGGGGGCCGGCTACACCTTC.

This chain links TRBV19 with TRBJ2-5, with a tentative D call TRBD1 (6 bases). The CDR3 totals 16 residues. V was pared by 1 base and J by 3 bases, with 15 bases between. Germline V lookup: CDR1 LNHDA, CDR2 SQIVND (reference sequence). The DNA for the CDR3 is TGTGCCAGTAGTATAGGGACAGAGAGGACCAAAGAGACCCAGTACTTC. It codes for CASSIGTERTKETQYF.

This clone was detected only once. The CDR3 nucleotides are TGTGCCAGCAGTTACCCCCGGGGTTTGCTGGACACTGAAGCTTTCTTT. Translated, it gives CASSYPRGLLDTEAFF. The gene calls are TRBV6-5 and TRBJ1-1; no firm D call. With 2 bases removed from V and 3 bases from J, the gap between germline ends came to 16 bases. From germline, CDR1 is MNHEY and CDR2 SVGAGI. The CDR3 has 16 amino acids.

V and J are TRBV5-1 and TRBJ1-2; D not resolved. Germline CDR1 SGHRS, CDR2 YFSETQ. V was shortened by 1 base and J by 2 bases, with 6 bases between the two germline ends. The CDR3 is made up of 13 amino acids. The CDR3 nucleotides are TGCGCCAGCAGCTTGTTATCGAACTATGGCTACACCTTC. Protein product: CASSLLSNYGYTF. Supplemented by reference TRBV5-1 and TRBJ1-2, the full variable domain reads KAGVTQTPRYLIKTRGQQVTLSCSPISGHRSVSWYQQTPGQGLQFLFEYFSETQRNKGNFPGRFSGRQFSNSRSEMNVSTLELGDSALYLCASSLLSNYGYTFGSGTRLTVV.

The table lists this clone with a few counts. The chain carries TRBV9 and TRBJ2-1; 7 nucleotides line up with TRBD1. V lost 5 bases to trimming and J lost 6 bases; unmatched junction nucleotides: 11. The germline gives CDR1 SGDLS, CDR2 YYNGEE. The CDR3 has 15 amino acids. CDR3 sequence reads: CASSNTGDSGNEQFF. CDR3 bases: TGTGCCAGCAGTAACACAGGGGATTCGGGCAATGAGCAGTTCTTC. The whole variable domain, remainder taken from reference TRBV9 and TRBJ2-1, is DSGVTQTPKHLITATGQRVTLRCSPRSGDLSVYWYQQSLDQGLQFLIQYYNGEERAKGNILERFSAQQFPDLHSELNLSSLELGDSALYFCASSNTGDSGNEQFFGPGTRLTVL.

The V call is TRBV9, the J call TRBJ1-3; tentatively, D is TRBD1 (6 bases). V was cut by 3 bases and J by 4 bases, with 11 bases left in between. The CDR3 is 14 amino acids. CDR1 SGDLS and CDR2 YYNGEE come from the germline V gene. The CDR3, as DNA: TGTGCCAGCAGCGCCGGGGGGCTCGGAAACACCATATATTTT. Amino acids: CASSAGGLGNTIYF.

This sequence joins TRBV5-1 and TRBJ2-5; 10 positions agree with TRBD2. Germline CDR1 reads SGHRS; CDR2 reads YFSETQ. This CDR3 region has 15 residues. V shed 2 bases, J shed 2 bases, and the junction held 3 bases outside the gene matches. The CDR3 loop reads CASSFSAGGQETQYF. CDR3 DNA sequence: TGCGCCAGCAGCTTTTCAGCGGGGGGGCAAGAGACCCAGTACTTC.

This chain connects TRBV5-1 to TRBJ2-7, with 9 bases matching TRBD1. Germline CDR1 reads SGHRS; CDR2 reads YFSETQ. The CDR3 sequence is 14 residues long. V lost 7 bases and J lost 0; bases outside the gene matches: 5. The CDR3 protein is CASGTTGGSYEQYF. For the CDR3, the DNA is TGCGCCAGCGGGACGACAGGGGGCTCCTACGAGCAGTACTTC.

In nucleotides, the CDR3 is TGTGCCAGCTCACCCCTAGCCGGGAACCCTGGAAACACCATATATTTT. It codes for CASSPLAGNPGNTIYF. The chain combines TRBV18 with TRBJ1-3; D ambiguous. The germline gives CDR1 KGHSH, CDR2 LQKENI. CDR3 length: 16 amino acids. The V gene lost 3 bases and the J gene lost 2 bases, with 14 bases spanning the gap.

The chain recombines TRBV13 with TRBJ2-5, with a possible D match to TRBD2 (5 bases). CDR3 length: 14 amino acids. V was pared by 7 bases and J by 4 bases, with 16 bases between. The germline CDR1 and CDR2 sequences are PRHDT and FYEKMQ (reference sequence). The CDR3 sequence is CASNVAGLGETQYF. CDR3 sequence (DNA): TGTGCCAGCAATGTGGCGGGTTTAGGAGAGACCCAGTACTTC.

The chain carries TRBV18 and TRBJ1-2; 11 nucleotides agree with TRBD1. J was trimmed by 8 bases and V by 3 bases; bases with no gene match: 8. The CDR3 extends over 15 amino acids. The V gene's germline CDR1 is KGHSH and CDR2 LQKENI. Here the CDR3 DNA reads TGTGCCAGCTCACCCGTAGGACAGGGGGCGGCCGGCTACACCTTC. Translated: CASSPVGQGAAGYTF.

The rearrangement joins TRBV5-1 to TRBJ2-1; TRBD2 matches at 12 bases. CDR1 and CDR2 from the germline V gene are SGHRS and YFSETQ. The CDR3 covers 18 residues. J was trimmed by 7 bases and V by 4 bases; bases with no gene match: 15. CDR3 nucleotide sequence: TGCGCCAGCAGCCTCCTACCTAGCGGGGGGGCGATGATGAATGAGCAGTTCTTC. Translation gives CASSLLPSGGAMMNEQFF. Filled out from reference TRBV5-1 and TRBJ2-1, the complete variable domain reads KAGVTQTPRYLIKTRGQQVTLSCSPISGHRSVSWYQQTPGQGLQFLFEYFSETQRNKGNFPGRFSGRQFSNSRSEMNVSTLELGDSALYLCASSLLPSGGAMMNEQFFGPGTRLTVL.

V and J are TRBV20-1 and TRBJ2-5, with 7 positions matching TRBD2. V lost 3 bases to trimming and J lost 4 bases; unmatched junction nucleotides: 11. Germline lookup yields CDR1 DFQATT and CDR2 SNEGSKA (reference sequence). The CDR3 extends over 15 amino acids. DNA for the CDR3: TGCAGTGCTAGTGGGGGGGTGGAAACTCGAGAGACCCAGTACTTC. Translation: CSASGGVETRETQYF.

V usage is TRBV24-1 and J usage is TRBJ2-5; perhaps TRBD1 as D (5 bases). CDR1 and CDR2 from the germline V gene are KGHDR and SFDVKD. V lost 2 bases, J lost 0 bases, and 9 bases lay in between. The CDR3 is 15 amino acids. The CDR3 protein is CATSDYRQNQETQYF. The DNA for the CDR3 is TGTGCCACCAGTGATTATAGACAGAACCAAGAGACCCAGTACTTC.

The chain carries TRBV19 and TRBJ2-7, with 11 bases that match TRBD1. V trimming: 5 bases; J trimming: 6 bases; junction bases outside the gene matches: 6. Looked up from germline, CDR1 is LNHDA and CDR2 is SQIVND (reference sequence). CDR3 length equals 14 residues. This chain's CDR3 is CASSPRTGGGEQYF. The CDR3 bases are TGTGCCAGTAGTCCTAGGACAGGGGGCGGCGAGCAGTACTTC.

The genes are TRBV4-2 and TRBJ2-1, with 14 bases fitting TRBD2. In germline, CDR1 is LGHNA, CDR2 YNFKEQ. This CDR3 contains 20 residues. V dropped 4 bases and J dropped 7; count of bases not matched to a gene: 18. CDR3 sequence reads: CASSLYDQTSGGATWNEQFF. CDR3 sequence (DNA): TGTGCCAGCAGCCTATACGATCAGACTAGCGGGGGGGCCACTTGGAATGAGCAGTTCTTC.

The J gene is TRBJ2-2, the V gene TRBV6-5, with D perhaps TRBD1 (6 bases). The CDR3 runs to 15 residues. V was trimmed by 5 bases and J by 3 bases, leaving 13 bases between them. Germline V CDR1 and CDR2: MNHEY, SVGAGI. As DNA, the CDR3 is TGTGCCAGCAGTCGGTGGGGGCCGGACACCGGGGAGCTGTTTTTT. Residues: CASSRWGPDTGELFF.

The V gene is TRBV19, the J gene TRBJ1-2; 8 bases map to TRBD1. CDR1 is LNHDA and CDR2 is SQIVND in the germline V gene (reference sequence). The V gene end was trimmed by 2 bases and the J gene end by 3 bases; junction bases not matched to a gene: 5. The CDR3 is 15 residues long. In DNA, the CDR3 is TGTGCCAGTAGTATATACAGGGGGTACGACTATGGCTACACCTTC. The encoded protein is CASSIYRGYDYGYTF. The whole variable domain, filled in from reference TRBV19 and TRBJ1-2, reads DGGITQSPKYLFRKEGQNVTLSCEQNLNHDAMYWYRQDPGQGLRLIYYSQIVNDFQKGDIAEGYSVSREKKESFPLTVTSAQKNPTAFYLCASSIYRGYDYGYTFGSGTRLTVV.

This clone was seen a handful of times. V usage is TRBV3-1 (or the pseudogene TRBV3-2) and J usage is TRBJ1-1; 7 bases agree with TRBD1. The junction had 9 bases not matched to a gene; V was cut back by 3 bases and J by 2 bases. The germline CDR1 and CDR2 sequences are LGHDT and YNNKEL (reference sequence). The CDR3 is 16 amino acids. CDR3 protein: CASSQGRDSYNTEAFF. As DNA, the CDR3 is TGTGCCAGCAGCCAGGGCCGGGACAGCTATAACACTGAAGCTTTCTTT.

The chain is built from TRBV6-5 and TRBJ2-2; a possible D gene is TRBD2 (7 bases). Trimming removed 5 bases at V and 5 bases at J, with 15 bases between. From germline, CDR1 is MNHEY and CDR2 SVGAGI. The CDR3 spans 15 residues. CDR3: CASSSLRGQTGELFF. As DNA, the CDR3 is TGTGCCAGCAGTAGCTTGCGGGGGCAGACCGGGGAGCTGTTTTTT.

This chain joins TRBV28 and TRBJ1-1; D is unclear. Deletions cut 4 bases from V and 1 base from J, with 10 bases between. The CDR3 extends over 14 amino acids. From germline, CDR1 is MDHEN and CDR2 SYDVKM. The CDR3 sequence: CASSSASANTEAFF. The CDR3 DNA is TGTGCCAGCAGTTCCGCCAGTGCGAACACTGAAGCTTTCTTT. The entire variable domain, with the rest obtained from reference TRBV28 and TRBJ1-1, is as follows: DVKVTQSSRYLVKRTGEKVFLECVQDMDHENMFWYRQDPGLGLRLIYFSYDVKMKEKGDIPEGYSVSREKKERFSLILESASTNQTSMYLCASSSASANTEAFFGQGTRLTVV.

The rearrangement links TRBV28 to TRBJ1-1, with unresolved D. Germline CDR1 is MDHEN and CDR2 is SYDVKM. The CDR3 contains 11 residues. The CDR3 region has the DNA TGTGCGACGGGGATGAACACTGAAGCTTTCTTT. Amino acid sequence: CATGMNTEAFF.

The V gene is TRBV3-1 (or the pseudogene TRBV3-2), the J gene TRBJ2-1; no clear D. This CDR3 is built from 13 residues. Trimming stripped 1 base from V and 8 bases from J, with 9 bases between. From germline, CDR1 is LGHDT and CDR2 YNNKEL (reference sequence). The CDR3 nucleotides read TGTGCCAGCAGCCAAGTTAACTTCGATGAGCAGTTCTTC. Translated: CASSQVNFDEQFF.

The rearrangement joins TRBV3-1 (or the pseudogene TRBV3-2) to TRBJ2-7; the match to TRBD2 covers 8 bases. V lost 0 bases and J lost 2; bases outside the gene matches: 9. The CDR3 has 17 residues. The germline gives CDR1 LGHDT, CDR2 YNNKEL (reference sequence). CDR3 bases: TGTGCCAGCAGCCAAGACCGAGGCGGGGGGAATCCCTACGAGCAGTACTTC. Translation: CASSQDRGGGNPYEQYF.

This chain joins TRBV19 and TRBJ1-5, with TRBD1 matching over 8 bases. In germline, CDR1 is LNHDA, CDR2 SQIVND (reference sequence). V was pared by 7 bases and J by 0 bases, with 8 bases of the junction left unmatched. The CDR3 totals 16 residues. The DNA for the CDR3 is TGTGCCAGTAAGACAGGGGCGGATTATAGCAATCAGCCCCAGCATTTT. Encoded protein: CASKTGADYSNQPQHF.

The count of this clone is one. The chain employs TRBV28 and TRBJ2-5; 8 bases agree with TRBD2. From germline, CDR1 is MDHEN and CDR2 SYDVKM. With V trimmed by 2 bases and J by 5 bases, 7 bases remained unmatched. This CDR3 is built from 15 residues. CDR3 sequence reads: CASSLNLAGMETQYF. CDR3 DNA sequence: TGTGCCAGCAGTTTAAATTTAGCGGGGATGGAGACCCAGTACTTC.

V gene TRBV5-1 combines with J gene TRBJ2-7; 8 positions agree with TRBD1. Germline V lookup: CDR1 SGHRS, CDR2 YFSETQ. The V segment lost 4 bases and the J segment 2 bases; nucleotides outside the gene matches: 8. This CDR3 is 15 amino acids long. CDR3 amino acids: CASSLRPDRAYEQYF. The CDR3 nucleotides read TGCGCCAGCAGCCTCAGGCCGGACAGGGCCTACGAGCAGTACTTC. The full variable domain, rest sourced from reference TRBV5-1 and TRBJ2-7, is KAGVTQTPRYLIKTRGQQVTLSCSPISGHRSVSWYQQTPGQGLQFLFEYFSETQRNKGNFPGRFSGRQFSNSRSEMNVSTLELGDSALYLCASSLRPDRAYEQYFGPGTRLTVT.